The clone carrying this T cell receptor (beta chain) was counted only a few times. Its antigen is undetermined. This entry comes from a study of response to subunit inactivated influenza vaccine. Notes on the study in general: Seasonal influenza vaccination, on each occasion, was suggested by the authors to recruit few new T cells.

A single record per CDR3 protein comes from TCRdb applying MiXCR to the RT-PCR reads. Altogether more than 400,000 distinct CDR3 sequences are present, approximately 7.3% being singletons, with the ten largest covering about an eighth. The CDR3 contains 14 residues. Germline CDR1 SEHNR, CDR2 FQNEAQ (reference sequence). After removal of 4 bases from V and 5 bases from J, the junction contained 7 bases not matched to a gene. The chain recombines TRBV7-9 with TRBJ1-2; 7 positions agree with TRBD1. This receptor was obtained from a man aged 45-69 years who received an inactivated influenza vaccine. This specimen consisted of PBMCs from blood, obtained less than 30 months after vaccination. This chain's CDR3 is CASSSSGTDYGYTF. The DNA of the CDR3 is TGTGCCAGCAGCTCTTCCGGGACAGATTATGGCTACACCTTC.